This T cell receptor beta chain was recorded in a study of blood T cell repertoires in COVID-19. As for the study in general: The United States, Italy and Spain were the sources of the acute and convalescent COVID-19 samples. PBMCs, B-cell-depleted T cells, or T cells provided the cDNA or gDNA that made up the material.

Germline V gives CDR1 SSHAT, CDR2 FNYEAQ (reference sequence). The CDR3 runs to 15 residues. The V end lost 2 bases, the J end lost 4 bases, and 11 bases lay between the germline ends. Authors' data handling: Amplification of reference gene primers provided the estimated nucleated cell counts. Sequencing was performed with immunoSEQ multiplex PCR; in TCRdb, only in-frame clones are kept and a portion is missing. That table supplies the V and J calls and clone size; D and trimming were determined from the DNA. Among approximately 89,000 clones listed, more than 75% were seen once. The receptor was derived from a woman aged 70-85 years with acute or convalescent COVID-19. The material sequenced was peripheral blood. The genes are TRBV7-7 and TRBJ2-2; D is ambiguous. The CDR3 nucleotides read TGTGCCAGCAGCTTAATGTATGGTAGCACCGGGGAGCTGTTTTTT. Protein sequence: CASSLMYGSTGELFF. Drawing the rest from reference TRBV7-7 and TRBJ2-2, the complete variable domain is GAGVSQSPRYKVTKRGQDVTLRCDPISSHATLYWYQQALGQGPEFLTYFNYEAQPDKSGLPSDRFSAERPEGSISTLTIQRTEQRDSAMYRCASSLMYGSTGELFFGEGSRLTVL.